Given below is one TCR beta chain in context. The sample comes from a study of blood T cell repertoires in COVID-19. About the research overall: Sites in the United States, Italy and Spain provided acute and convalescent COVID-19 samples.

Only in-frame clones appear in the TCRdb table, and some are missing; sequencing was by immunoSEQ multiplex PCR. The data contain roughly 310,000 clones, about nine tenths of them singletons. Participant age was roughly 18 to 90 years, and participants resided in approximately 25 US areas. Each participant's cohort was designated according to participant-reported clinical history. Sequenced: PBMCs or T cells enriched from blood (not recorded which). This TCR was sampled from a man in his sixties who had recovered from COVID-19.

The CDR3 here is CASSQDRGGPSTDTQYF. CDR3 DNA sequence: TGCGCCAGCAGCCAAGATCGAGGGGGACCTAGCACAGATACGCAGTATTTT. The chain joins TRBV4-1 to TRBJ2-3; a weak D match, TRBD1 (6 bases). Germline CDR1 and CDR2: MGHRA and YSYEKL. V was shortened by 0 bases and J by 0 bases, with 13 bases between the two germline ends. This CDR3 is built from 17 residues.